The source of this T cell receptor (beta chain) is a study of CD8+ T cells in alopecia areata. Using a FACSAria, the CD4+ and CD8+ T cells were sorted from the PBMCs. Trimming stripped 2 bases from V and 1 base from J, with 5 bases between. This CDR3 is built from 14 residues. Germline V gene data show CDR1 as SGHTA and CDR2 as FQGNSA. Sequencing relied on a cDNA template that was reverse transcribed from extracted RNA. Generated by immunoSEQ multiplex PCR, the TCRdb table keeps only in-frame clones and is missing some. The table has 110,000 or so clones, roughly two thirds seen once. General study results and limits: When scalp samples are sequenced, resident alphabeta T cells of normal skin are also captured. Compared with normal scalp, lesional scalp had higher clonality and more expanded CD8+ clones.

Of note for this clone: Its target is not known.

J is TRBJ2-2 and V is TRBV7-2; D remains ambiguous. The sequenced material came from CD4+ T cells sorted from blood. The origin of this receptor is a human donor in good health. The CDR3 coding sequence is TGTGCCAGCAGCTTACGACGGAACACCGGGGAGCTGTTTTTT. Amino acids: CASSLRRNTGELFF.